The 5 T cell receptor beta chains below come from one sample, sequenced in a study of graft-versus-host responses after intestinal transplantation. Profiled with immunoSEQ multiplex PCR; TCRdb holds only in-frame clones, not every one. Here the sample spans 15,000 to 20,000 clones, about two fifths being singletons. With some 200,000 irradiated, violet-dye-labeled stimulator cells, some 200,000 CFSE-labeled responder cells were plated. Source: alloreactive CD8+ T cells from a mixed lymphocyte reaction culture, taken before intestinal transplant. Subset denoted: CFSE-low proliferating T cells sorted from roughly six-day pre-transplant mixed lymphocyte reaction (GvH or HvG direction). The receptor set was obtained from a human patient who received an intestinal transplant.

The chain uses TRBV9 and TRBJ1-6; no clear D gene. The V gene's germline CDR1 is SGDLS and CDR2 YYNGEE. The CDR3 is 16 amino acids. Trimming removed 0 bases at V and 17 bases at J, with 24 bases between. The CDR3 reads CASSVEANRHFGTFHF. The CDR3 DNA reads TGTGCCAGCAGCGTAGAGGCAAATCGGCACTTCGGTACCTTCCACTTT.

This sequence joins TRBV29-1 and TRBJ1-2; 8 nucleotides match TRBD1. J was trimmed by 3 bases and V by 4 bases; bases with no gene match: 4. The CDR3 is 13 residues long. The germline V gene has CDR1 SQVTM and CDR2 ANQGSEA. CDR3: CSVVTGGDYGYTF. The CDR3 DNA is TGCAGCGTTGTCACAGGGGGTGACTATGGCTACACCTTC.

The sample holds a few counts of this clone. This rearrangement joins TRBV6-5 to TRBJ2-1, with a weak D call TRBD1 (5 bases). The germline CDR1 and CDR2 sequences are MNHEY and SVGAGI. The CDR3 covers 12 residues. V lost 7 bases, J lost 6 bases, and 10 bases lay in between. The CDR3 region is CASNQGTNEQFF. CDR3 nucleotide sequence: TGTGCCAGCAATCAGGGAACCAATGAGCAGTTCTTC.

The chain combines TRBV4-1 with TRBJ2-1, with 10 bases lining up with TRBD2. Per the germline V gene, CDR1 is MGHRA and CDR2 is YSYEKL. The CDR3 covers 19 residues. V lost 4 bases and J lost 1; bases outside the gene matches: 13. The DNA of the CDR3 is TGCGCCAGCAGCCCAGGCGGAACTAGCGGGACGGCATCCTACAATGAGCAGTTCTTC. The encoded protein is CASSPGGTSGTASYNEQFF.

In its sample, this clone was seen a few times. The chain recombines TRBV7-8 with TRBJ1-2; D is perhaps TRBD1 (5 bases). V was shortened by 3 bases and J by 4 bases, with 15 bases between the two germline ends. In germline, CDR1 is SGHVS, CDR2 FQNEAQ. This CDR3 has 15 residues. The CDR3 sequence: CASSFSSRGTYGYTF. The CDR3 nucleotides read TGTGCCAGCAGCTTTAGTAGCCGGGGGACCTATGGCTACACCTTC.